Described below is a single T cell receptor (beta chain) sequence and its context. The record originates from a study of blood T cell repertoires in COVID-19. Study in general: PBMCs, B-cell-depleted T cells, or T cells were the source of the cDNA or gDNA that made up the material.

Germline CDR1 and CDR2: SEHNR and FQNEAQ (reference sequence). The CDR3 consists of 12 residues. Trimming took 0 bases from V and 9 from J, leaving 9 bases between them. The authors' processing: Estimates of nucleated cell counts were drawn from the amplification of reference gene primers. TCRdb keeps only in-frame clones here, not all; method: immunoSEQ multiplex PCR. V and J calls and clone size are copied from that table; D and trimming were computed from the DNA. The data show approximately 94,000 clones, approximately 80% seen once. The chain uses TRBV7-9 and TRBJ2-7; D perhaps matches TRBD2 (6 bases). This sequence originates from a human donor in a cohort sampled during active COVID-19. The sequencing input was peripheral blood. The CDR3 nucleotides are TGTGCCAGCAGCTTAGCGGACTACTGGCAGTACTTC. Protein sequence: CASSLADYWQYF.